This TCR beta chain is drawn from a study of beta chain features in type 1 diabetes. Unmatched junction bases numbered 4, after V lost 6 bases and J lost 4 bases. This CDR3 comprises 14 residues. Germline V gives CDR1 MNHEY, CDR2 SVGAGI. What was sequenced were expressed TCRB transcripts, since all of the isolated RNA had been reverse transcribed. TCRdb's table, derived via immunoSEQ multiplex PCR, lists solely in-frame clones and lacks some. The sample lists around 320,000 clones; around 15% were seen once. Sample: central memory CD4+ T cells from blood. The rearrangement joins TRBV6-5 to TRBJ2-7; 12 bases map to TRBD1. The sequence was collected from a man younger than 45 in good health. CDR3 bases: TGTGCCAGCAGCCGGGGACAGGGGGCTTACGAGCAGTACTTC. This encodes CASSRGQGAYEQYF.